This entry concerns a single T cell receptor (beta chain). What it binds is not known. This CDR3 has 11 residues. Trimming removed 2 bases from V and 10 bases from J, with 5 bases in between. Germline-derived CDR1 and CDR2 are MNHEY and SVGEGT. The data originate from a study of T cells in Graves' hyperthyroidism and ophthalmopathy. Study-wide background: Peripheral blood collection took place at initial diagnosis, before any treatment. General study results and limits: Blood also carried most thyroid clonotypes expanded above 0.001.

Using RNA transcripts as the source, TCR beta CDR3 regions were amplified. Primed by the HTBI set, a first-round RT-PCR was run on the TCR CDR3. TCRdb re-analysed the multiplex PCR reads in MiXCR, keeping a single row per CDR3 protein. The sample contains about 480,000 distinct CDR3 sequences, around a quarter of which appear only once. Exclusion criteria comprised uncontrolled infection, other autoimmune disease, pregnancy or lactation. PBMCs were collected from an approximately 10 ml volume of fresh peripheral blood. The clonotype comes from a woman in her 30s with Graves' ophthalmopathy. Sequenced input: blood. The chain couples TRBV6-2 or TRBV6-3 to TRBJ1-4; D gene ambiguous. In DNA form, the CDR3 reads TGTGCCAGCAGTTACGATGGAAAACTGTTTTTT. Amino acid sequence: CASSYDGKLFF.